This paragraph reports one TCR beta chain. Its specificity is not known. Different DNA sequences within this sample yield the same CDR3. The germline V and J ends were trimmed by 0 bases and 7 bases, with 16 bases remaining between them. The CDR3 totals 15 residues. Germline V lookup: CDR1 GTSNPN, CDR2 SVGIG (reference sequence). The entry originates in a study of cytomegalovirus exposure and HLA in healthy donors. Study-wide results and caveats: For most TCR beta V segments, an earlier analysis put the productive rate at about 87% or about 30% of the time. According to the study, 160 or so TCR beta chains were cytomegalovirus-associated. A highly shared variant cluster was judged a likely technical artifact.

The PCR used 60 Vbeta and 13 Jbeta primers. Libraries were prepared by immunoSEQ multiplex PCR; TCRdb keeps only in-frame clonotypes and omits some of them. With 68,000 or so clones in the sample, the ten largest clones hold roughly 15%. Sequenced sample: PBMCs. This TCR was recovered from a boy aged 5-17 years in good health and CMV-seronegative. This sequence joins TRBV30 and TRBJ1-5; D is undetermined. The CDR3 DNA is TGTGCCTGGAGTGTATCCCCCGGGGAGGTGCAGCCCCAGCATTTT. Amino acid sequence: CAWSVSPGEVQPQHF. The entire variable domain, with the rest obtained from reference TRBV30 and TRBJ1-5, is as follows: SQTIHQWPATLVQPVGSPLSLECTVEGTSNPNLYWYRQAAGRGLQLLFYSVGIGQISSEVPQNLSASRPQDRQFILSSKKLLLSDSGFYLCAWSVSPGEVQPQHFGDGTRLSIL.